This T cell receptor beta chain was recovered during a study of cytomegalovirus exposure and HLA in healthy donors. Vbeta (60) and Jbeta (13) primers were used in the PCR. Sequenced by immunoSEQ multiplex PCR; TCRdb stores in-frame clones only, minus some. The sample lists 150,000 to 200,000 clones, approximately 84% occurring once. As for this clone: Its antigen is currently unknown.

Overall study findings and caveats: In a later analysis, specific HLA alleles were associated with some 16,000 TCR beta sequences at a 0.05 false discovery rate. An ancestry cluster, one associated with Asian ancestry, reportedly showed fewer N-insertions than the 666-donor mean in a later analysis. The study designated fewer than 200 TCR beta chains cytomegalovirus-associated.

Germline CDR1 reads SNHLY; CDR2 reads FYNNEI. Trimming took off 6 bases at V and 7 bases at J, with 16 bases between the two ends. This CDR3 has 14 residues. V is TRBV2 and J is TRBJ1-5; no firm D call. What was sequenced was PBMCs. This TCR was recovered from a woman under 40 in good health and CMV-seropositive. CDR3 nucleotides: TGTGCCAGCAGGCCGGGAATGGTGGGCCAGCCCCAGCATTTT. Its protein product is CASRPGMVGQPQHF.